This T cell receptor beta chain was observed in a study of cytomegalovirus exposure and HLA in healthy donors. Overall study findings and caveats: In a later analysis, TCR association rates varied by HLA locus: DRB1 most, HLA-C fewest.

This CDR3 contains 14 residues. CDR1 MNHEY and CDR2 SVGAGI come from the germline V gene. Deletions cut 6 bases from V and 4 bases from J, with 14 bases between. As to this clone: Antigen unknown.

This PCR relied on a set of 60 Vbeta primers and 13 Jbeta primers. Sequencing was performed with immunoSEQ multiplex PCR; in TCRdb, only in-frame clones are kept and a portion is missing. The data show about 160,000 clones, and the top ten clones hold under 2.5%. Sequences were obtained from PBMCs. This chain uses TRBV6-5 with TRBJ2-3; D may be TRBD1 (6 bases). The TCR originated in a man aged 25 to 40 in good health and CMV-seronegative. CDR3 coding DNA: TGTGCCAGCAGGAGACAGGTCCTGGCAGATACGCAGTATTTT. This codes for CASRRQVLADTQYF.